The T cell receptor beta chain described here comes from a study of breast tumors, draining lymph nodes, adjacent tissues. TCRdb re-analysed the multiplex PCR reads in MiXCR, keeping a single row per CDR3 protein. The sample gives 150,000 to 250,000 distinct CDR3 sequences, 31% of which show up once; 4.3% is in the top ten. General study findings and limits: Tumor repertoires ranked between lymph nodes and nontumor tissue in diversity, with V and J gene preferences.

Samples came from axillary lymph nodes draining the breast cancer. Trimming took 3 bases from V and 6 from J; bases not matched to a gene: 3. Germline CDR1 LGHNA, CDR2 YSLEER. CDR3 size: 13 residues. This clonotype was detected many times. No antigen is known for it. The TCR was taken from a female donor with breast cancer. Some clones in this sample may be carry-over from other donors' samples. The J gene is TRBJ1-2, the V gene TRBV4-3; TRBD1 aligns across 8 bases. The source material was axillary lymph node tissue. DNA for the CDR3: TGCGCCAGCAGCCACCGGACAGGGAATGGCTACACCTTC. It is translated as CASSHRTGNGYTF.